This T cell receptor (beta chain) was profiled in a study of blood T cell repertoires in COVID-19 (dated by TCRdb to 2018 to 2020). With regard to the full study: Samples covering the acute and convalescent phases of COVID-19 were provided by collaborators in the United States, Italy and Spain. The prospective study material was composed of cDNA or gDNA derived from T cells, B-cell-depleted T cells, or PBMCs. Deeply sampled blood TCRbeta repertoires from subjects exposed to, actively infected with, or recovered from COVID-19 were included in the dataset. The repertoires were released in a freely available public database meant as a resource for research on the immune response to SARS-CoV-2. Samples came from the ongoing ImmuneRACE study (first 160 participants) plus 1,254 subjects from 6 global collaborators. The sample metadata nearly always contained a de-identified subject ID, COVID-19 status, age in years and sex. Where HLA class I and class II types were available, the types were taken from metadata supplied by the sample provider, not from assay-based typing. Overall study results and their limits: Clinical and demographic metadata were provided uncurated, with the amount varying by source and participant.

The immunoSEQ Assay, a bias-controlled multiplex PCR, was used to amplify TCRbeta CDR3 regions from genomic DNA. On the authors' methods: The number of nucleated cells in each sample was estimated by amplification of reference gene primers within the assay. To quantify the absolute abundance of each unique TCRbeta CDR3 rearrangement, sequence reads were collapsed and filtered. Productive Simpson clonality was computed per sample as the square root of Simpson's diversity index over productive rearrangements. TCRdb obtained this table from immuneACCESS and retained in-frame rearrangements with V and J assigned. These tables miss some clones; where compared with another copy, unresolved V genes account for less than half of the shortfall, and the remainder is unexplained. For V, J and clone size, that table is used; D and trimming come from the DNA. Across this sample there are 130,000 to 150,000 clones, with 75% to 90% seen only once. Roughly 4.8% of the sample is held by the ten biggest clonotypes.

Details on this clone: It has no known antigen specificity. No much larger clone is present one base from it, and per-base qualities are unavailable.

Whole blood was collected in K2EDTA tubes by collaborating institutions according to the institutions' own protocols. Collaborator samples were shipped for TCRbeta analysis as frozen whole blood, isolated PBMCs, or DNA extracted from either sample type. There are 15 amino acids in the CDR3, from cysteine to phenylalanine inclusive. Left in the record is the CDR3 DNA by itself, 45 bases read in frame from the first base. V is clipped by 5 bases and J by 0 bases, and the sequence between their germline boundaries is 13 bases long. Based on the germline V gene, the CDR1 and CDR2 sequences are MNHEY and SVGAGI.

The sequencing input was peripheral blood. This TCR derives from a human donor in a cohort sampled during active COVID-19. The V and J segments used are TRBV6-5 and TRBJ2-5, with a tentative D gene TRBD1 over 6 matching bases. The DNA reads TGTGCCAGCAGTACAGGGTCCTCATACCAAGAGACCCAGTACTTC. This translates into CASSTGSSYQETQYF.